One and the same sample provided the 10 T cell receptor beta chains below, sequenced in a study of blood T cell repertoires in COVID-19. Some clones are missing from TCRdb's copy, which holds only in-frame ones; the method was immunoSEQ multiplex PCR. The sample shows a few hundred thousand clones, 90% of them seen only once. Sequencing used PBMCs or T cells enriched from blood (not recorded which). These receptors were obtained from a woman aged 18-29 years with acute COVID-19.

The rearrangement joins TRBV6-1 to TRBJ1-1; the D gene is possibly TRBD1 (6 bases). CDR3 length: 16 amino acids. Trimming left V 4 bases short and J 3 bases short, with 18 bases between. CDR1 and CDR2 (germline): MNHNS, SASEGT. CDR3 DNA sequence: TGTGCCAGCAGTGGCCGGGACACCAATTGGGACACTGAAGCTTTCTTT. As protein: CASSGRDTNWDTEAFF.

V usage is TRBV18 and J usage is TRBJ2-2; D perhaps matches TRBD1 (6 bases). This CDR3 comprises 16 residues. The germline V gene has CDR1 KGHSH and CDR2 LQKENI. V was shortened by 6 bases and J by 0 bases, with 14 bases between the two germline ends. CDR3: CASSPRRGTNTGELFF. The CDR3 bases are TGTGCCAGCTCCCCGCGAAGGGGGACGAACACCGGGGAGCTGTTTTTT.

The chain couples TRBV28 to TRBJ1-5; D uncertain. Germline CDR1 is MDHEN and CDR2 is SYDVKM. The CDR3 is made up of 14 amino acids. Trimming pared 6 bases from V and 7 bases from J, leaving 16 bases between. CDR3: CASSLRGWGQPQHF. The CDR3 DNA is TGTGCCAGCAGCCTTCGGGGATGGGGACAGCCCCAGCATTTT.

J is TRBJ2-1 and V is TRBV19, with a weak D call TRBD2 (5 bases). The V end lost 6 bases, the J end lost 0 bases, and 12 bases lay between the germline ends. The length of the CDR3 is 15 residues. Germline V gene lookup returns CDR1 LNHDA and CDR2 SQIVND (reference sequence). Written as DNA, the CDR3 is TGTGCCAGTAGCATGCCGGGGAGCTCCTACAATGAGCAGTTCTTC. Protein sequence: CASSMPGSSYNEQFF.

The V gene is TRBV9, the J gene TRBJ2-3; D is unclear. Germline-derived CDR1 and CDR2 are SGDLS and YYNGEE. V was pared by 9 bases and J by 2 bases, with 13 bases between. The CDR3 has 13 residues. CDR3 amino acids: CATTRLLTDTQYF. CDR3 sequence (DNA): TGTGCCACCACCCGACTCCTCACAGATACGCAGTATTTT.

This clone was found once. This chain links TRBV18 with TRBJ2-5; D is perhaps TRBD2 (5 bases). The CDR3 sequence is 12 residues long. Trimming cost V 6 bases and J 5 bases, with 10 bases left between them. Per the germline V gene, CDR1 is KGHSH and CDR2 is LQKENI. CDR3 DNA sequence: TGTGCCAGCTCTACCCCGGGGGAGACCCAGTACTTC. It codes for CASSTPGETQYF.

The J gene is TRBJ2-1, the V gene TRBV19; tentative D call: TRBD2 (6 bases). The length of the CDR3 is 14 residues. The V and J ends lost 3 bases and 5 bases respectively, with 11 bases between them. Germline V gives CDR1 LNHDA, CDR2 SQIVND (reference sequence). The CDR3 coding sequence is TGTGCCAGTAGTATCGCTAGCGCAGACAATGAGCAGTTCTTC. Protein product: CASSIASADNEQFF. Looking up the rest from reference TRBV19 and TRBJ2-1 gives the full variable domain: DGGITQSPKYLFRKEGQNVTLSCEQNLNHDAMYWYRQDPGQGLRLIYYSQIVNDFQKGDIAEGYSVSREKKESFPLTVTSAQKNPTAFYLCASSIASADNEQFFGPGTRLTVL.

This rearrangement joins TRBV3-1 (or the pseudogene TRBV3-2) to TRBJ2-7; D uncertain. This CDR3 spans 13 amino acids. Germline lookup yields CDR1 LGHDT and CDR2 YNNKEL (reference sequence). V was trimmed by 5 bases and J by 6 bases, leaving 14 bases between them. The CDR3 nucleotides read TGTGCCAGCAGCGCCCTATCGTACGGCGAGCAGTACTTC. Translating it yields CASSALSYGEQYF.

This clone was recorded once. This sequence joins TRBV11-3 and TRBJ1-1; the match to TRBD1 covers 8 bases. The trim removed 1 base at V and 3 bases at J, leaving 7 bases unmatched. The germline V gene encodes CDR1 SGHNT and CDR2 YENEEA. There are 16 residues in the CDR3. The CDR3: CASSLANRGGDTEAFF. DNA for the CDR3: TGTGCCAGCAGCTTAGCCAACAGGGGGGGGGACACTGAAGCTTTCTTT. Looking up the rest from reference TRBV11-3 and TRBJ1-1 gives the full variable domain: EAGVVQSPRYKIIEKKQPVAFWCNPISGHNTLYWYLQNLGQGPELLIRYENEEAVDDSQLPKDRFSAERLKGVDSTLKIQPAELGDSAVYLCASSLANRGGDTEAFFGQGTRLTVV.

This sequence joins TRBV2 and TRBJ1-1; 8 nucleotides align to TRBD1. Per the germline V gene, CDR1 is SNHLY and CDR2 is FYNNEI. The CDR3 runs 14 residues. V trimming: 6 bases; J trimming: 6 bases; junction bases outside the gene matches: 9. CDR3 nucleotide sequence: TGTGCCAGCAGCCAGGGGGCGCTGGTAGCTGAAGCTTTCTTT. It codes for CASSQGALVAEAFF.